This T cell receptor (beta chain) was sequenced during a study of blood T cells in healthy people across ages. Note on this clonotype: Its antigen is currently unknown.

Study-level points and caveats: Long-lived donors had more naive CD4+ cells and higher diversity than aged donors.

Together with a sample-barcoded 5' primer, a J-beta primer mix was included in a second PCR lasting about 6 to 11 cycles. All cDNA molecules were each tagged by a template-switch adaptor with 12 random nucleotides. TCRdb recomputed calls from the 5' RACE reads with MiXCR, one row per CDR3 protein. The sample holds roughly 650,000 distinct CDR3 sequences; less than 40% are singletons and the top ten take 15%. V lost 6 bases, J lost 0 bases, and 11 bases lay in between. The CDR3 loop spans 14 amino acids. Germline V gene lookup returns CDR1 MNHNY and CDR2 SVGAGI (reference sequence). The receptor was isolated from a woman over 75 in good health. The rearrangement links TRBV6-6 to TRBJ1-1; tentative D call: TRBD1 (6 bases). What was sequenced was blood. CDR3 amino acids: CASRGAAMNTEAFF. For the CDR3, the DNA is TGTGCCAGCAGGGGGGCGGCCATGAACACTGAAGCTTTCTTT.